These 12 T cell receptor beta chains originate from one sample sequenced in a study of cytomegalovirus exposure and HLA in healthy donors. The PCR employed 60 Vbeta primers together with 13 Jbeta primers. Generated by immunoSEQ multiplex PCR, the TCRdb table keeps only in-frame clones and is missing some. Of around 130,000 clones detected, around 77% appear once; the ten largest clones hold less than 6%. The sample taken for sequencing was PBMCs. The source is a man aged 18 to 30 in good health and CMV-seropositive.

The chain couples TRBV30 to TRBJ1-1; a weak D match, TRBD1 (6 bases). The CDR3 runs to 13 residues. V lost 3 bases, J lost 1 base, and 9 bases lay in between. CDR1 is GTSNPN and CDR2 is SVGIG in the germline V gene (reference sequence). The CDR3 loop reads CAWRRTANTEAFF. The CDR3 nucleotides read TGTGCCTGGAGGAGGACAGCGAACACTGAAGCTTTCTTT.

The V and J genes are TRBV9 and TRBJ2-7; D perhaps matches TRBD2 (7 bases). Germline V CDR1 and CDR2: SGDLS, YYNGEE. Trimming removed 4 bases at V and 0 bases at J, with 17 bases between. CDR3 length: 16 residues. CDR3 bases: TGTGCCAGCAGCCCCAGGGGTGGGACTACCTCCTACGAGCAGTACTTC. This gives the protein CASSPRGGTTSYEQYF.

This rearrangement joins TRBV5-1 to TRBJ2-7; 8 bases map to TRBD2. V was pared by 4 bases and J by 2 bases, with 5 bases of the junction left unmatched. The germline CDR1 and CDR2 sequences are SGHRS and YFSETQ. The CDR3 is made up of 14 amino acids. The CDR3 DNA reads TGCGCCAGCAGCCTAGTTAGCGGGGCCTACGAGCAGTACTTC. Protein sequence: CASSLVSGAYEQYF.

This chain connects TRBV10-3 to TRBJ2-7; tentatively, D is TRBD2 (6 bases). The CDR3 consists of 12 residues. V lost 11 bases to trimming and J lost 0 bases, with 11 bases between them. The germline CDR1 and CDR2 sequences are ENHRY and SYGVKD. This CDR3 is CAVRDSSYEQYF. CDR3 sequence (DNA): TGTGCCGTCCGGGACTCCTCCTACGAGCAGTACTTC.

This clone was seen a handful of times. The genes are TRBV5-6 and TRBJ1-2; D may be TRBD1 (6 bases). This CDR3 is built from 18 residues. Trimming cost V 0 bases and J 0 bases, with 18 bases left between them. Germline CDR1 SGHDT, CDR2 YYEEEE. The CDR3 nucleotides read TGTGCCAGCAGCTTGGCGTCCATTTACAGGGTTGCTAACTATGGCTACACCTTC. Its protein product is CASSLASIYRVANYGYTF. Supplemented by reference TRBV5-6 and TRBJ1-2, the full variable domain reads DAGVTQSPTHLIKTRGQQVTLRCSPKSGHDTVSWYQQALGQGPQFIFQYYEEEERQRGNFPDRFSGHQFPNYSSELNVNALLLGDSALYLCASSLASIYRVANYGYTFGSGTRLTVV.

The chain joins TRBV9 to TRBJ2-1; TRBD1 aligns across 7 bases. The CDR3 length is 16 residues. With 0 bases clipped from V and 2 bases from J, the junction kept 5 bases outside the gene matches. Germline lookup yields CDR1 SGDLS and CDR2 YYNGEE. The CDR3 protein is CASSVGGRGPYNEQFF. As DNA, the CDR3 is TGTGCCAGCAGCGTAGGAGGAAGGGGGCCCTACAATGAGCAGTTCTTC.

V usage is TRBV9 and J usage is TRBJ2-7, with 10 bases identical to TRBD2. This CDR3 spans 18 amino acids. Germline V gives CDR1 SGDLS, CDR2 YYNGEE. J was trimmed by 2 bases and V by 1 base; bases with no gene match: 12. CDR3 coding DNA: TGTGCCAGCAGCGTACAGAGTCTTCAGGGACTAGCGCCCTACGAGCAGTACTTC. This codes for CASSVQSLQGLAPYEQYF.

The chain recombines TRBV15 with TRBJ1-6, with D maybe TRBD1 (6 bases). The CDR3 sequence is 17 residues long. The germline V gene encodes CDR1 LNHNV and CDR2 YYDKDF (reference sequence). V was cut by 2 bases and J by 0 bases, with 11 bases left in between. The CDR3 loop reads CATSRPDRSSYNSPLHF. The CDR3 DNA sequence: TGTGCCACCAGCAGACCAGACAGGAGCTCCTATAATTCACCCCTCCACTTT. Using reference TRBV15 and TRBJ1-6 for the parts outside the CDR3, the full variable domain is DAMVIQNPRYQVTQFGKPVTLSCSQTLNHNVMYWYQQKSSQAPKLLFHYYDKDFNNEADTPDNFQSRRPNTSFCFLDIRSPGLGDTAMYLCATSRPDRSSYNSPLHFGNGTRLTVT.

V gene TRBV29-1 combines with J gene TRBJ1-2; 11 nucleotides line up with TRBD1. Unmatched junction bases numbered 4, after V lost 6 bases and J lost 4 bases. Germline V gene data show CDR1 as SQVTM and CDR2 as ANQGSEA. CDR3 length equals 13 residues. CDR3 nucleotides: TGCAGCGTATCCGGGACAGGGGGCTATGGCTACACCTTC. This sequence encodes CSVSGTGGYGYTF. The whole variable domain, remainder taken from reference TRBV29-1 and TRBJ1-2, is SAVISQKPSRDICQRGTSLTIQCQVDSQVTMMFWYRQQPGQSLTLIATANQGSEATYESGFVIDKFPISRPNLTFSTLTVSNMSPEDSSIYLCSVSGTGGYGYTFGSGTRLTVV.

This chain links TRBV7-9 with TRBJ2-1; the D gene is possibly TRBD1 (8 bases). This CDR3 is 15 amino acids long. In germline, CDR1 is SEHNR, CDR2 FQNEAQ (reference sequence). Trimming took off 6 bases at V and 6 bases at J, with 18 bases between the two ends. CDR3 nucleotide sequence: TGTGCCAGCAGATGGGGGGGGACAGGCGGCAATGAGCAGTTCTTC. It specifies CASRWGGTGGNEQFF.

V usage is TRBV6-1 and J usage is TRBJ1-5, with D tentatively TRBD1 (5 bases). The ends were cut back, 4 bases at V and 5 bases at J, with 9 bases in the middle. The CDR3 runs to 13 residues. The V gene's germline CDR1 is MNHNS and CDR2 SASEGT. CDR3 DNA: TGTGCCAGCAGTGTTGACAGTTATCAGCCCCAGCATTTT. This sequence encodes CASSVDSYQPQHF.

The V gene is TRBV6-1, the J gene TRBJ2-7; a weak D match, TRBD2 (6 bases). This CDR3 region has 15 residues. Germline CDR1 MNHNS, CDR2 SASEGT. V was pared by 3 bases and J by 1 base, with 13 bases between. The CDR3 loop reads CASSEGREPSYEQYF. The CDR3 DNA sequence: TGTGCCAGCAGTGAGGGGCGGGAACCTTCCTACGAGCAGTACTTC.